The table lists the clone carrying this TCR beta chain with many counts. CDR3 length: 14 residues. With 1 base removed from V and 3 bases from J, the gap between germline ends came to 9 bases. Germline V gives CDR1 SEHNR, CDR2 FQNEAQ (reference sequence). The sample comes from a study of T cells in Graves' hyperthyroidism and ophthalmopathy. Study summary: Specimen type is peripheral blood, collected at initial diagnosis prior to any treatment.

The TCR beta CDR3 regions underwent amplification using RNA transcripts as the source. HTBI primers were used for first-round RT-PCR of the TCR CDR3. MiXCR was run by TCRdb on the multiplex PCR reads, yielding one entry per CDR3 protein. This repertoire shows 400,000 to 450,000 distinct CDR3 sequences, roughly 14% found once; its top ten account for 13%. This sequence was found in a young man with Graves' ophthalmopathy. The chain combines TRBV7-9 with TRBJ1-2; D is uncertain. The sample consisted of blood. The CDR3 region is CASSLGDGYYGYTF. The CDR3 coding sequence is TGTGCCAGCAGCTTAGGAGACGGATACTATGGCTACACCTTC.